A selection of T cell receptor beta chains follows, all from one sample in a study of blood T cell repertoires in COVID-19. Generated by immunoSEQ multiplex PCR, the TCRdb table keeps only in-frame clones and is missing some. Here the sample spans roughly 100,000 clones, more than 85% being singletons. The sample consisted of peripheral blood. These receptors were obtained from a man aged 50-60 years with active or convalescent COVID-19. The CDR3 runs from the conserved cysteine through the conserved F or W. The D gene is left open where the match is weak. Only part of the rows carry a size: once, few, many, or a class if the clone is expanded.

size	J	D	V	DNA	CDR3
NA	TRBJ1-6	NA	TRBV3-1/TRBV3-2	TGTGCCAGCAGCCAAGAGAGGGCAAATTCACCCCTCCACTTT	CASSQERANSPLHF
NA	TRBJ2-3	NA	TRBV9	TGTGCCAGCAGCGTATTCCTAAGCACAGATACGCAGTATTTT	CASSVFLSTDTQYF
once	TRBJ1-1	NA	TRBV12-3/TRBV12-4	TGTGCCAGCAGCCCCATTTCGGGAGCTTTCTTT	CASSPISGAFF
NA	TRBJ2-5	NA	TRBV5-6	TGTGCCAGCAGCTCGTTGGGGGCACAAGAGACCCAGTACTTC	CASSSLGAQETQYF
NA	TRBJ2-1	NA	TRBV24-1	TGTGCCACCAGTAATGAGGTTACTGAGCAGTTCTTC	CATSNEVTEQFF
NA	TRBJ2-2	TRBD1	TRBV7-9	TGTGCCAGCAGCTTACAGGGACAGTTGGACACCGGGGAGCTGTTTTTT	CASSLQGQLDTGELFF
NA	TRBJ1-5	NA	TRBV15	TGTGCCACCAGCAGAGATACGGCGGATCAGCCCCAGCATTTT	CATSRDTADQPQHF
NA	TRBJ1-3	NA	TRBV23-1	TGCGCCAGCGGACAGGGAAACACCATATATTTT	CASGQGNTIYF
NA	TRBJ1-1	NA	TRBV19	TGTGCCAGTAGTGAGGGTAGCAGACGCACTGAAGCTTTCTTT	CASSEGSRRTEAFF
NA	TRBJ1-5	NA	TRBV10-1	TGCGCCAGCAGCCCAGGACAAACCAATCAGCCCCAGCATTTT	CASSPGQTNQPQHF
NA	TRBJ1-5	TRBD1	TRBV18	TGTGCCAGCTCACCGAAGGGACAGGGAAATAGCAATCAGCCCCAGCATTTT	CASSPKGQGNSNQPQHF
few	TRBJ2-2	TRBD1	TRBV19	TGTGCCAGCTCCAACAGGGGCACCGGGGAGCTGTTTTTT	CASSNRGTGELFF
NA	TRBJ2-5	NA	TRBV4-3	TGCGCCAGCAGCCAAGAAGTAGTGAAGACCCAGTACTTC	CASSQEVVKTQYF
NA	TRBJ2-7	NA	TRBV19	TGTGCCAGTAGTATCGGACAGAGCTACGAGCAGTACTTC	CASSIGQSYEQYF
few	TRBJ2-2	TRBD2	TRBV4-3	TGCGCCAGCAGCCAAGTCGGACTAGCGGGGGATGGCACCGGGGAGCTGTTTTTT	CASSQVGLAGDGTGELFF
NA	TRBJ1-1	NA	TRBV5-1	TGCGCCAGCAGCTTGCGGGACACAACCTCAGGGACTGAAGCTTTCTTT	CASSLRDTTSGTEAFF
NA	TRBJ1-4	NA	TRBV5-6	TGTGCCAGCAGCTCGTTCAATGAAAAACTGTTTTTT	CASSSFNEKLFF
NA	TRBJ1-1	TRBD1	TRBV25-1	TGTGCCAGCAGTGCGGGACAGGGGTTCCGAACTGAAGCTTTCTTT	CASSAGQGFRTEAFF
few	TRBJ1-1	TRBD1	TRBV18	TGTGCCAGCTCACCTCAGGGGGCAAACACTGAAGCTTTCTTT	CASSPQGANTEAFF
few	TRBJ2-3	TRBD2	TRBV9	TGTGCCAGCAGCCTTACTAGCGGGGGGTTCACAGATACGCAGTATTTT	CASSLTSGGFTDTQYF
NA	TRBJ1-2	NA	TRBV7-2	TGTGCCAGCAGCTTAGCGGGCACGGATAACTATGGCTACACCTTC	CASSLAGTDNYGYTF
NA	TRBJ2-7	TRBD1	TRBV30	TGTGCCTGGAGCCCGGGACAGGGACCCTACGAGCAGTACTTC	CAWSPGQGPYEQYF
NA	TRBJ1-2	TRBD1	TRBV5-1	TGCGCCAGCAGCTTGAGGGACAGGGGTGGCTACACCTTC	CASSLRDRGGYTF
NA	TRBJ1-2	NA	TRBV10-1	TGCGCCAGCAGTGAGTCGAGTTCTAACTATGGCTACACCTTC	CASSESSSNYGYTF
NA	TRBJ2-7	TRBD1	TRBV4-3	TGCGCCAGCAGCCGCTGGACAGGGGGCGAGCAGTACTTC	CASSRWTGGEQYF
NA	TRBJ1-4	NA	TRBV5-1	TGCGCCAGCAGTGCGACAGCAACTAATGAAAAACTGTTTTTT	CASSATATNEKLFF
NA	TRBJ2-7	NA	TRBV6-2/TRBV6-3	TGTGCCAGCAGTTACACCGGCTACGAGCAGTACTTC	CASSYTGYEQYF
NA	TRBJ2-7	TRBD1	TRBV5-1	TGCGCCAGCAGCCCCGGAGGGACAGGGAACTACGAGCAGTACTTC	CASSPGGTGNYEQYF
NA	TRBJ1-3	TRBD1	TRBV28	TGTGCCAGCCTTGACAGGGTCTCTGGAAACACCATATATTTT	CASLDRVSGNTIYF
NA	TRBJ1-2	NA	TRBV24-1	TGTGCCACCAGTGCCCGCGGCGACTATGGCTACACCTTC	CATSARGDYGYTF
once	TRBJ2-5	TRBD2	TRBV7-9	TGTGCCAGCAGCTTAGTTGTAGCGGGGGGGCCAGAGACCCAGTACTTC	CASSLVVAGGPETQYF
NA	TRBJ1-5	NA	TRBV10-2	TGCGCCAGCAGTCAGACAGATCAGCCCCAGCATTTT	CASSQTDQPQHF